Listed below are T cell receptor beta chains from one sample, sequenced in a study of T-cell memory formation after mild COVID-19. Via MiXCR, TCRdb re-called the 5' RACE reads, giving one row per CDR3 protein. This sample has around 300,000 distinct CDR3 sequences, with around 15% found just once. Material for sequencing was PBMCs or a T cell subset sorted from them (not recorded which). These receptors all come from a man between 18 and 35 years old who had mild COVID-19 (a few samples of this study predate the infection). Cell type and time point are not known. Each CDR3 is given with its conserved first and last residue. The D gene is left open where the match is weak. Only part of the rows carry a size: once, few, many, or a class if the clone is expanded.

D: .
V: TRBV7-9
J: TRBJ2-7
size: .
DNA: TGTGCCAGCAGCTTAAATTCGGGACCGATAACCTACGAGCAGTACTTC
CDR3: CASSLNSGPITYEQYF

D: .
V: TRBV10-3
J: TRBJ1-4
size: .
DNA: TGTGCCACCACCCGGGACGGAGCCCGTGAAAAACTGTTTTTT
CDR3: CATTRDGAREKLFF

D: TRBD1
V: TRBV12-3/TRBV12-4
J: TRBJ1-2
size: .
DNA: TGTGCCAGCAGTTTTGGGACAGGGGGGAACTATGGCTACACCTTC
CDR3: CASSFGTGGNYGYTF

D: TRBD2
V: TRBV11-2
J: TRBJ2-5
size: .
DNA: TGTGCCAGCAGCGCACGGACTAGCGGGGGGCAAGAGACCCAGTACTTC
CDR3: CASSARTSGGQETQYF

D: .
V: TRBV2
J: TRBJ1-1
size: few
DNA: TGTGCCTCGACCCCCCCCGAGGGTATGGGGACTGAAGCTTTCTTT
CDR3: CASTPPEGMGTEAFF

D: TRBD1
V: TRBV6-6
J: TRBJ1-5
size: many
DNA: TGTGCCAGCACCCTCCAGGGGGGGGGCAATCAGCCCCAGCATTTT
CDR3: CASTLQGGGNQPQHF

D: .
V: TRBV24-1
J: TRBJ2-2
size: .
DNA: TGTGCCACCAGTGATTTGGGCAGGGGATTTAGAACCGGGGAGCTGTTTTTT
CDR3: CATSDLGRGFRTGELFF

D: .
V: TRBV7-2
J: TRBJ1-4
size: .
DNA: TGTGCCAGCAGGCGCGGGGATGAAAAACTGTTTTTT
CDR3: CASRRGDEKLFF

D: .
V: TRBV6-5
J: TRBJ2-5
size: .
DNA: TGTGCCAGCAGTTACTTCGCGGGCCCCTCGGGCGAGACCCAGTACTTC
CDR3: CASSYFAGPSGETQYF

D: .
V: TRBV7-2
J: TRBJ2-5
size: .
DNA: TGTGCCAGCAGCCTGCCAACCGTTTGGACCCAGTACTTC
CDR3: CASSLPTVWTQYF

D: TRBD1
V: TRBV2
J: TRBJ2-5
size: few
DNA: TGTGCCAGCAGTGAAGGGGACAGAGGGACCCAGTACTTC
CDR3: CASSEGDRGTQYF

D: .
V: TRBV6-6
J: TRBJ1-2
size: .
DNA: TGTGCCAGCAGTTACCCCCCCCCAGGGCGGTATGGCTACACCTTC
CDR3: CASSYPPPGRYGYTF

D: TRBD2
V: TRBV4-3
J: TRBJ2-2
size: few
DNA: TGCGCCAGCAGCCCCAACGCGGTAGCGGGGGGAATTACCGGGGAGCTGTTTTTT
CDR3: CASSPNAVAGGITGELFF

D: .
V: TRBV11-2
J: TRBJ2-2
size: .
DNA: TGTGCCAGCAGCCGAACCGACTCAGGAGGCGGGGAGCTGTTTTTT
CDR3: CASSRTDSGGGELFF

D: .
V: TRBV7-9
J: TRBJ1-2
size: .
DNA: TGTGCCAGCAGCTCCCCGGGGGCCGTCTCTACTAACTATGGCTACACCTTC
CDR3: CASSSPGAVSTNYGYTF

D: TRBD1
V: TRBV12-3/TRBV12-4
J: TRBJ1-1
size: few
DNA: TGTGCCAGCAGGGGGACAGGGAGTACTGAAGCTTTCTTT
CDR3: CASRGTGSTEAFF

D: .
V: TRBV6-6
J: TRBJ1-2
size: .
DNA: TGTGCCAGCTTTAGCTATGGCTACACCTTC
CDR3: CASFSYGYTF

D: .
V: TRBV3-1
J: TRBJ2-7
size: .
DNA: TGTGCCAGCAGCCAAGAGGGACGGGCCTACGAGCAGTACTTC
CDR3: CASSQEGRAYEQYF

D: TRBD1
V: TRBV20-1
J: TRBJ2-5
size: few
DNA: TGCAGTGCTAGAGATCGTGACAGGGCGAAAGAGACCCAGTACTTC
CDR3: CSARDRDRAKETQYF

D: .
V: TRBV7-2
J: TRBJ1-5
size: few
DNA: TGTGCCAGCAGCTTAGCAGGGTTTCAGCCCCAGCATTTT
CDR3: CASSLAGFQPQHF

D: .
V: TRBV5-1
J: TRBJ1-1
size: .
DNA: TGCGCCAGCAGCTTGGCCAAGTTGAACACTGAAGCTTTCTTT
CDR3: CASSLAKLNTEAFF

D: .
V: TRBV25-1
J: TRBJ2-3
size: .
DNA: TGTGCCAGCAGTGTTGGGGTGGCCACAGATACGCAGTATTTT
CDR3: CASSVGVATDTQYF

D: .
V: TRBV7-9
J: TRBJ1-1
size: .
DNA: TGTGCCAGCAGCTCCGGACAGCCGGCCTCTGAAGCTTTCTTT
CDR3: CASSSGQPASEAFF

D: TRBD1
V: TRBV29-1
J: TRBJ2-3
size: few
DNA: TGCAGCGTTGGTCGGACAGGGGGCGGGACAGATACGCAGTATTTT
CDR3: CSVGRTGGGTDTQYF

D: TRBD2
V: TRBV20-1
J: TRBJ2-2
size: .
DNA: TGCAGTGCCTCGACAGTAGCGGGTAGCGGGGAGCTGTTTTTT
CDR3: CSASTVAGSGELFF

D: .
V: TRBV4-3
J: TRBJ2-7
size: few
DNA: TGCGCCAGCAGCCCCCTGGTCGGGGGCTACGAGCAGTACTTC
CDR3: CASSPLVGGYEQYF

D: .
V: TRBV4-2
J: TRBJ2-1
size: few
DNA: TGTGCCAGCAGCCAAGCCGGCACAGATAATGAGCAGTTCTTC
CDR3: CASSQAGTDNEQFF

D: TRBD1
V: TRBV7-7
J: TRBJ2-1
size: few
DNA: TGTGCCAGCAGCTTAGGGACAGGGGGAACGGGAGAGCAGTTCTTC
CDR3: CASSLGTGGTGEQFF

D: TRBD1
V: TRBV19
J: TRBJ1-1
size: many
DNA: TGTGCCAGTAGTCCCCCTGGGGACAGTTCTGAAGCTTTCTTT
CDR3: CASSPPGDSSEAFF

D: TRBD1
V: TRBV5-1
J: TRBJ2-5
size: few
DNA: TGCGCCAGCGCTGTCGGGGACAGGCAGTACTTC
CDR3: CASAVGDRQYF

D: .
V: TRBV2
J: TRBJ2-7
size: .
DNA: TGTGCCAGCAGTGAAGGGTTTGGGGCAGGCTACGAGCAGTACTTC
CDR3: CASSEGFGAGYEQYF

D: .
V: TRBV20-1
J: TRBJ1-5
size: few
DNA: TGCAGTGCTAGAGTGGGGGGACAACATCAGCCCCAGCATTTT
CDR3: CSARVGGQHQPQHF

D: TRBD2
V: TRBV2
J: TRBJ2-7
size: .
DNA: TGTGCCAGCAGTGATATCAGCGGGGGATACGAGCAGTACTTC
CDR3: CASSDISGGYEQYF

D: TRBD1
V: TRBV7-3
J: TRBJ2-3
size: .
DNA: TGTGCCAGCAGCCGACAGGGGCGAAACACAGATACGCAGTATTTT
CDR3: CASSRQGRNTDTQYF

D: TRBD1
V: TRBV7-6
J: TRBJ2-4
size: many
DNA: TGTGCCAGCAGCTCCCTAGAGGGGGCAAACATTCAGTACTTC
CDR3: CASSSLEGANIQYF

D: TRBD2
V: TRBV2
J: TRBJ2-1
size: few
DNA: TGTGCCAGCTTTGACGGGACTAGAATGGCTAATGAGCAGTTCTTC
CDR3: CASFDGTRMANEQFF

D: .
V: TRBV28
J: TRBJ2-3
size: .
DNA: TGTGCCAGCAGTTCTGGGACACGTTACACAGATACGCAGTATTTT
CDR3: CASSSGTRYTDTQYF

D: TRBD1
V: TRBV20-1
J: TRBJ2-5
size: many
DNA: TGCAGTGCTCCGAGGGACAGGGTTGAGACCCAGTACTTC
CDR3: CSAPRDRVETQYF

D: .
V: TRBV5-1
J: TRBJ2-5
size: .
DNA: TGCGCCAGCAGCTCAGGTGGGACGGGCGGGGAGACCCAGTACTTC
CDR3: CASSSGGTGGETQYF

D: .
V: TRBV10-3
J: TRBJ1-2
size: .
DNA: TGTGCCATCAGCGGGGGTGTGGACTATGGCTACACCTTC
CDR3: CAISGGVDYGYTF

D: .
V: TRBV10-3
J: TRBJ2-4
size: few
DNA: TGTGCCATCAGTGATCGGGGCAACATTCAGTACTTC
CDR3: CAISDRGNIQYF

D: .
V: TRBV10-2
J: TRBJ2-3
size: many
DNA: TGCGCCAGCAGGGTGCTCAACACAGATACGCAGTATTTT
CDR3: CASRVLNTDTQYF

D: .
V: TRBV7-9
J: TRBJ1-1
size: few
DNA: TGTGCCAGCAGCACACAGGTGAACACTGAAGCTTTCTTT
CDR3: CASSTQVNTEAFF

D: TRBD1
V: TRBV7-2
J: TRBJ2-3
size: .
DNA: TGTGCCAGCAGCTCCTTACAGGGGATAGATACGCAGTATTTT
CDR3: CASSSLQGIDTQYF

D: .
V: TRBV6-6
J: TRBJ2-7
size: many
DNA: TGTGCCAGCAGTTACTCCCGGGAACCAAGCTCCTACGAGCAGTACTTC
CDR3: CASSYSREPSSYEQYF

D: TRBD1
V: TRBV4-3
J: TRBJ1-1
size: .
DNA: TGCGCCAGCAGCCAAGCTTGGACAGGGTATGAGTGGGACACTGAAGCTTTCTTT
CDR3: CASSQAWTGYEWDTEAFF

D: .
V: TRBV5-6
J: TRBJ2-2
size: many
DNA: TGTGCCAGCAGCCCCTGGGCCGGGGAGCTGTTTTTT
CDR3: CASSPWAGELFF

D: .
V: TRBV7-2
J: TRBJ2-4
size: .
DNA: TGTGCCAGCAGGGGAACTAGGACGATCAAAGGGGGAAACATTCAGTACTTC
CDR3: CASRGTRTIKGGNIQYF

D: .
V: TRBV27
J: TRBJ2-7
size: .
DNA: TGTGCCAGCAGTTTAGTGGGGGAACCCTACGAGCAGTACTTC
CDR3: CASSLVGEPYEQYF

D: TRBD1
V: TRBV10-3
J: TRBJ2-3
size: .
DNA: TGTGCCATCAGTGACCCAATCCGTCGCGACAGGGGCTATCGGGAAAGGACAGATACGCAGTATTTT
CDR3: CAISDPIRRDRGYRERTDTQYF

D: TRBD2
V: TRBV7-6
J: TRBJ2-5
size: many
DNA: TGTGCCAGCAGAGAGCGGGGGGGCCAACCCCACCCAAGGCAGACCCAGTACTTC
CDR3: CASRERGGQPHPRQTQYF

D: .
V: TRBV5-1
J: TRBJ1-2
size: few
DNA: TGCGCCAGCAGCTTGAGCGAGAACTATGGCTACACCTTC
CDR3: CASSLSENYGYTF

D: .
V: TRBV15
J: TRBJ2-5
size: few
DNA: TGTGCCACCAGCAGACCTACTACTGGTGGGACCCAGTACTTC
CDR3: CATSRPTTGGTQYF

D: .
V: TRBV12-3/TRBV12-4
J: TRBJ1-3
size: .
DNA: TGTGCCAGCACTCTAGGAGGGGCCCTCTCTGGAAACACCATATATTTT
CDR3: CASTLGGALSGNTIYF

D: TRBD1
V: TRBV2
J: TRBJ1-2
size: few
DNA: TGTGCCAGCAAGTTAGGACAGGCCTATGGCTACACCTTC
CDR3: CASKLGQAYGYTF

D: .
V: TRBV28
J: TRBJ2-6
size: few
DNA: TGTGCCGTCCTCCCAGGGGACGGGGCCAACGTCCTGACTTTC
CDR3: CAVLPGDGANVLTF

D: TRBD1
V: TRBV6-5
J: TRBJ2-1
size: few
DNA: TGTGCCAGCAGTTACTCACCGGACAGGTGGTTCTTC
CDR3: CASSYSPDRWFF